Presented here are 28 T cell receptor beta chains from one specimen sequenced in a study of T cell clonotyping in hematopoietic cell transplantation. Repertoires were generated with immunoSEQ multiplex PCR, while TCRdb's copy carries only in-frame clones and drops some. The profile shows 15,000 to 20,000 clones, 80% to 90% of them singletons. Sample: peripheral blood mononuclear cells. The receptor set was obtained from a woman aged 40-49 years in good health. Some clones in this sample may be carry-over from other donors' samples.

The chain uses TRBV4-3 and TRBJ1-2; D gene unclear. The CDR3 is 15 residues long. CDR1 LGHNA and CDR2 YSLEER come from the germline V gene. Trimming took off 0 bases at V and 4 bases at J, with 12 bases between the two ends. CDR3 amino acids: CASSQEPEPFYGYTF. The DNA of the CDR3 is TGCGCCAGCAGCCAAGAACCCGAGCCCTTCTATGGCTACACCTTC.

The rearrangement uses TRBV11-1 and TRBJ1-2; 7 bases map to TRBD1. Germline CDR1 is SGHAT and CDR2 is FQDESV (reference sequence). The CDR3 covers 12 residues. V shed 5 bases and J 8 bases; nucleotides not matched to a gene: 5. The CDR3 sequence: CASSEGARGYTF. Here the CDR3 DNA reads TGTGCCAGCAGCGAGGGGGCGCGAGGCTACACCTTC.

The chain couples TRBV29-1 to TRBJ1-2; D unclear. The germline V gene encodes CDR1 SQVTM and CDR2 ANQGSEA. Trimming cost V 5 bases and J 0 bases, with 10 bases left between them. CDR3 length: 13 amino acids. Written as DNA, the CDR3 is TGCAGCGTTCGGACTCCAGCTAACTATGGCTACACCTTC. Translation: CSVRTPANYGYTF.

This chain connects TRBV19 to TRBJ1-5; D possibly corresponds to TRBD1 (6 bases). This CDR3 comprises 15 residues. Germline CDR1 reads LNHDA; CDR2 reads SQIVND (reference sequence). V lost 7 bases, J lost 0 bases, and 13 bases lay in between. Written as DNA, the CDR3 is TGTGCCAGTACCCTGGGACACTATAGCAATCAGCCCCAGCATTTT. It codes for CASTLGHYSNQPQHF.

DNA of the CDR3: TGTGCCAGCAGCTTGGGACACATCCCCTCCTACGAGCAGTACTTC. This sequence encodes CASSLGHIPSYEQYF. The chain has TRBV5-6 and TRBJ2-7; D remains ambiguous. The germline gives CDR1 SGHDT, CDR2 YYEEEE. The germline V and J ends were trimmed by 0 bases and 0 bases, with 10 bases remaining between them. The CDR3 is 15 amino acids. Using reference TRBV5-6 and TRBJ2-7 for the parts outside the CDR3, the full variable domain is DAGVTQSPTHLIKTRGQQVTLRCSPKSGHDTVSWYQQALGQGPQFIFQYYEEEERQRGNFPDRFSGHQFPNYSSELNVNALLLGDSALYLCASSLGHIPSYEQYFGPGTRLTVT.

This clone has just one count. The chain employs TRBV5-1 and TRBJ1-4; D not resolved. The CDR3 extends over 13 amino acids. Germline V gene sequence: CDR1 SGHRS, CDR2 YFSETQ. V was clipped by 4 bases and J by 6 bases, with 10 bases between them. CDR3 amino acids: CASSQDIDEKLFF. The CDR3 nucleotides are TGCGCCAGCAGCCAAGATATCGATGAAAAACTGTTTTTT.

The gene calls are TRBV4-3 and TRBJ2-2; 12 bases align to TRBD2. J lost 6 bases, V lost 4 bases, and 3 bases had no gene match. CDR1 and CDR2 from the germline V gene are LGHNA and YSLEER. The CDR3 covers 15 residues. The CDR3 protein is CASSRGLAGSGELFF. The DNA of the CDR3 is TGCGCCAGCAGCCGTGGACTAGCGGGATCCGGGGAGCTGTTTTTT.

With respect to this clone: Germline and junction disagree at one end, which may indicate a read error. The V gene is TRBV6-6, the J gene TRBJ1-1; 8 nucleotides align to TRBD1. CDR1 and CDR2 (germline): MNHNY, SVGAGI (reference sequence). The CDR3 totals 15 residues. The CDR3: CTSSYDRGMNTEAFF. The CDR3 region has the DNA TGTACCAGCAGTTACGACAGGGGAATGAACACTGAAGCTTTCTTT.

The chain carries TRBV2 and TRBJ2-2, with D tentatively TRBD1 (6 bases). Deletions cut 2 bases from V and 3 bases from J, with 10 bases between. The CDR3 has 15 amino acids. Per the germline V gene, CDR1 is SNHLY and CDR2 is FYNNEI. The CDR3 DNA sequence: TGTGCCAGCAGTGAACTGGGGGCGGACACCGGGGAGCTGTTTTTT. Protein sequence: CASSELGADTGELFF. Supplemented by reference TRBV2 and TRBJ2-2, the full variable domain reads EPEVTQTPSHQVTQMGQEVILRCVPISNHLYFYWYRQILGQKVEFLVSFYNNEISEKSEIFDDQFSVERPDGSNFTLKIRSTKLEDSAMYFCASSELGADTGELFFGEGSRLTVL.

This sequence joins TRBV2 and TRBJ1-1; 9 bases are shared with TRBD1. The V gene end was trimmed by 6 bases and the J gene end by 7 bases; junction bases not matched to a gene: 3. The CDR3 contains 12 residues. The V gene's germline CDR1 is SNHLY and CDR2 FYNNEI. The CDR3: CASSGQGSEAFF. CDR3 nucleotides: TGTGCCAGCAGCGGACAGGGGAGTGAAGCTTTCTTT.

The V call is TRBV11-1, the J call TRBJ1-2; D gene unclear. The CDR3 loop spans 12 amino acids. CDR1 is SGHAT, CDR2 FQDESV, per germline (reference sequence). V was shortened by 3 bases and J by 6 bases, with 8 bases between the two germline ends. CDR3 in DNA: TGTGCCAGCAGCTTCGGCAGCGATGGCTACACCTTC. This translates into CASSFGSDGYTF.

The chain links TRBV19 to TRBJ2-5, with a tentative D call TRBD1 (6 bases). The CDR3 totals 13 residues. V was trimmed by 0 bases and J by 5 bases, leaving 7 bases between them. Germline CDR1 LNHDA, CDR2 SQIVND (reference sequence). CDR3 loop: CASSIDRGETQYF. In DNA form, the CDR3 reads TGTGCCAGTAGTATAGACAGGGGTGAGACCCAGTACTTC.

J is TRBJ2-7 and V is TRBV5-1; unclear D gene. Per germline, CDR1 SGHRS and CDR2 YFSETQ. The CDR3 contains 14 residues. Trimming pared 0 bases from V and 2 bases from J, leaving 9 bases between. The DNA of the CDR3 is TGCGCCAGCAGCTTGGACCCGGGCACCTACGAGCAGTACTTC. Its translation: CASSLDPGTYEQYF. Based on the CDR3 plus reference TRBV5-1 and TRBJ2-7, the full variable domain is KAGVTQTPRYLIKTRGQQVTLSCSPISGHRSVSWYQQTPGQGLQFLFEYFSETQRNKGNFPGRFSGRQFSNSRSEMNVSTLELGDSALYLCASSLDPGTYEQYFGPGTRLTVT.

This CDR3 is CASSPWGLSNTDTQYF. The CDR3 nucleotides read TGTGCCAGCAGCCCGTGGGGACTCTCTAACACAGATACGCAGTATTTT. The chain uses TRBV7-8 and TRBJ2-3, with D possibly being TRBD2 (6 bases). Germline loops: CDR1 SGHVS, CDR2 FQNEAQ. Trimming took 5 bases from V and 2 from J, leaving 17 bases between them. This CDR3 has 16 amino acids. Together with reference TRBV7-8 and TRBJ2-3, the CDR3 gives the full variable domain: GAGVSQSPRYKVAKRGQDVALRCDPISGHVSLFWYQQALGQGPEFLTYFQNEAQLDKSGLPSDRFFAERPEGSVSTLKIQRTQQEDSAVYLCASSPWGLSNTDTQYFGPGTRLTVL.

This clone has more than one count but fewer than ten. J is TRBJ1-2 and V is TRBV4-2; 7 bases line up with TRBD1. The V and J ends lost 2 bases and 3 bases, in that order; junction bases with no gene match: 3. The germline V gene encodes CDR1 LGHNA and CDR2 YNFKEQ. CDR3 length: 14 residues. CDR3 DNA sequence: TGTGCCAGCAGCCAAACCGGGACAGACTATGGCTACACCTTC. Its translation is CASSQTGTDYGYTF.

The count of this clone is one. CDR3 sequence: CASRVTGADEQYF. As DNA, the CDR3 is TGTGCCAGCAGGGTGACAGGAGCGGACGAGCAGTACTTC. This rearrangement joins TRBV7-3 to TRBJ2-7, with a tentative D call TRBD1 (6 bases). This CDR3 has 13 amino acids. Germline V lookup: CDR1 SGHTA, CDR2 FQGTGA. The V and J ends lost 6 bases and 5 bases respectively, with 14 bases between them.

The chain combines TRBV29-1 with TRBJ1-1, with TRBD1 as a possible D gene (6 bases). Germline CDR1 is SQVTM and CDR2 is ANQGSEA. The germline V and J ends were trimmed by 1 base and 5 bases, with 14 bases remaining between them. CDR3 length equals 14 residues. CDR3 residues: CSVEGGAGRTEAFF. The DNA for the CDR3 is TGCAGCGTTGAAGGGGGGGCAGGGAGAACTGAAGCTTTCTTT.

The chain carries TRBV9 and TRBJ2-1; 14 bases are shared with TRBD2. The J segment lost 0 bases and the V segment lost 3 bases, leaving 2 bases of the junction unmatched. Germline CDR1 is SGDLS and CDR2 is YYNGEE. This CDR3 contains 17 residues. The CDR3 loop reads CASSEGLAGVSYNEQFF. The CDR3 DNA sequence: TGTGCCAGCAGCGAGGGACTAGCGGGAGTCTCCTACAATGAGCAGTTCTTC.

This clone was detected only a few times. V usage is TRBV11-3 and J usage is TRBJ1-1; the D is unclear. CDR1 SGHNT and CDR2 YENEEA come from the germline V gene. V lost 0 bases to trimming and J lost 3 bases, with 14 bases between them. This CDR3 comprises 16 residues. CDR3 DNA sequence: TGTGCCAGCAGCTTAGACGGGCGGGATGGGGACACTGAAGCTTTCTTT. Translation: CASSLDGRDGDTEAFF.

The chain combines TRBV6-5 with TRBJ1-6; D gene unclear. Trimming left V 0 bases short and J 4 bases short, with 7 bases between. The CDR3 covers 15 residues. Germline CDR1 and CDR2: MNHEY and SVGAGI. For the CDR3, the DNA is TGTGCCAGCAGTTACTCGGGCGATTATAATTCACCCCTCCACTTT. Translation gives CASSYSGDYNSPLHF.

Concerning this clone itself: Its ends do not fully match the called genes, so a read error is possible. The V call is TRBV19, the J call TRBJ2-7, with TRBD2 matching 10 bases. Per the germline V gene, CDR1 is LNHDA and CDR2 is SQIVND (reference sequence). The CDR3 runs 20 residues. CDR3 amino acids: CASSIRPLPSGGPPSHEQYF. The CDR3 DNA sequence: TGTGCCAGTAGTATAAGACCGCTGCCTAGCGGGGGTCCCCCCTCCCACGAGCAGTACTTC.

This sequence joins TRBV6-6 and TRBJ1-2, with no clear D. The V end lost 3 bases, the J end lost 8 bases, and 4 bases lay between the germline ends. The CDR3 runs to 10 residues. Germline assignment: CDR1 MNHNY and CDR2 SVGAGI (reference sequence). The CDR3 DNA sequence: TGTGCCAGCAGTTATGGGGGCTACACCTTC. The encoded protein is CASSYGGYTF.

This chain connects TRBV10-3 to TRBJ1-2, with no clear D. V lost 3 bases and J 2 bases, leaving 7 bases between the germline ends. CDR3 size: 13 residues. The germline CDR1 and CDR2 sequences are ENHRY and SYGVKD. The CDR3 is CAISDRTNYGYTF. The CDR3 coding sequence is TGTGCCATCAGTGATAGGACCAACTATGGCTACACCTTC.

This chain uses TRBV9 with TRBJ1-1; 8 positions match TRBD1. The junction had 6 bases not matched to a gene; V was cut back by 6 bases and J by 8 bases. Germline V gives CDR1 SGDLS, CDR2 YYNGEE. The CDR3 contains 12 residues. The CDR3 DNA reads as TGTGCCAGCACCTCCCGACAGGGGGAAGCTTTCTTT. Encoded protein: CASTSRQGEAFF. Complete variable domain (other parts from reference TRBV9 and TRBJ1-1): DSGVTQTPKHLITATGQRVTLRCSPRSGDLSVYWYQQSLDQGLQFLIQYYNGEERAKGNILERFSAQQFPDLHSELNLSSLELGDSALYFCASTSRQGEAFFGQGTRLTVV.

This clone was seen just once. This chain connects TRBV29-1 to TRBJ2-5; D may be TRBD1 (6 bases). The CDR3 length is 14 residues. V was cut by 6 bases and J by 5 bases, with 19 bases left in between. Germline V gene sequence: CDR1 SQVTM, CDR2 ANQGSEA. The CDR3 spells CSVAQGFLIETQYF. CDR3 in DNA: TGCAGCGTAGCACAGGGTTTTCTTATCGAGACCCAGTACTTC.

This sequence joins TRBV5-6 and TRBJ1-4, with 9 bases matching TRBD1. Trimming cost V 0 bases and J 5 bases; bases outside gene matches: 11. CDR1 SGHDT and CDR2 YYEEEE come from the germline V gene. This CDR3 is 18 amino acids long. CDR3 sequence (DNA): TGTGCCAGCAGCTTGGGGGGGCTCCGGGACAGGGTAAATGAAAAACTGTTTTTT. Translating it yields CASSLGGLRDRVNEKLFF. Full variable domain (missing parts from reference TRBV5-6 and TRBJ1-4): DAGVTQSPTHLIKTRGQQVTLRCSPKSGHDTVSWYQQALGQGPQFIFQYYEEEERQRGNFPDRFSGHQFPNYSSELNVNALLLGDSALYLCASSLGGLRDRVNEKLFFGSGTQLSVL.

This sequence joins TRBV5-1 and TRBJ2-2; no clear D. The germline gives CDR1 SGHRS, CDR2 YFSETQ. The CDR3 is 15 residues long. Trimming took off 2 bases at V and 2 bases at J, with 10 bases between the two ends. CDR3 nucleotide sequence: TGCGCCAGCAGCTTCTCGGGCCGAAACACCGGGGAGCTGTTTTTT. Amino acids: CASSFSGRNTGELFF.

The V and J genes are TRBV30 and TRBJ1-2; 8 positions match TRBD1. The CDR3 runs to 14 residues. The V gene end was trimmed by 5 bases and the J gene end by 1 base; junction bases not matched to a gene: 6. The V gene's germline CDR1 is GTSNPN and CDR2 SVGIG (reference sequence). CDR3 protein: CAWDRGISNYGYTF. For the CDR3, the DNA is TGTGCCTGGGACAGGGGAATTAGTAACTATGGCTACACCTTC.